This T cell receptor beta chain was found in a study of cytomegalovirus exposure and HLA in healthy donors. CDR3 size: 19 residues. Germline V CDR1 and CDR2: MGHRA, YSYEKL. With V trimmed by 3 bases and J by 2 bases, 10 bases remained unmatched. Study observations and caveats: Analysis performed later found approximately 17,000 TCR beta sequences associated with HLA alleles at 0.05 false discovery rate. A few chains linked to CMV were shown in vitro to be specific for CMV antigens.

Use of 60 Vbeta and 13 Jbeta primers characterized the PCR. Repertoires were generated with immunoSEQ multiplex PCR, while TCRdb's copy carries only in-frame clones and drops some. The profile shows 130,000 to 150,000 clones, around 80% of them singletons. This clone was detected only once. Antigen: not known. This sequence originates from a man aged 30-40 years in good health and CMV-seropositive. Sequences were obtained from PBMCs. This sequence joins TRBV4-1 and TRBJ2-6; 10 nucleotides line up with TRBD1. Here the CDR3 reads CASSHRGEDRGTGANVLTF. The CDR3 DNA follows: TGCGCCAGCAGCCACCGGGGAGAGGACAGGGGGACTGGGGCCAACGTCCTGACTTTC.